Presented here are 27 T cell receptor beta chains from one specimen sequenced in a study of identical twins. TCRdb reanalysed the 5' RACE reads using MiXCR and keeps one entry per CDR3 protein. Here the sample spans 500,000 to 550,000 distinct CDR3 sequences, 20% to 25% being singletons. The sample also formed part of further work on yellow fever vaccine responses in identical twins.

Sequencing was carried out using CD4+ T cells sorted from blood. The receptors shown here come from a woman younger than 30 in good health.

The J gene is TRBJ2-5, the V gene TRBV7-9; D gene uncertain. Germline CDR1 and CDR2: SEHNR and FQNEAQ (reference sequence). The CDR3 sequence is 14 residues long. The V and J ends lost 3 bases and 3 bases respectively, with 11 bases between them. The CDR3 protein is CASSFDLTEETQYF. For the CDR3, the DNA is TGTGCCAGCAGCTTTGACCTCACAGAAGAGACCCAGTACTTC.

This clonotype was picked up a small number of times. The gene calls are TRBV11-2 and TRBJ2-4; D possibly corresponds to TRBD2 (6 bases). In germline, CDR1 is SGHAT, CDR2 FQNNGV. This CDR3 region has 16 residues. The germline V and J ends were trimmed by 6 bases and 1 base, with 16 bases remaining between them. In DNA form, the CDR3 reads TGTGCCAGCAGTTCTGTTGGCGGGGAGGCCAAAAACATTCAGTACTTC. Translated, it gives CASSSVGGEAKNIQYF.

The CDR3 DNA follows: TGTGCCAGCAGTGCCTCGGACAGGGGGACCTACGAGCAGTACTTC. Encoded protein: CASSASDRGTYEQYF. The gene calls are TRBV28 and TRBJ2-7; 10 bases match TRBD1. CDR3 length: 15 residues. With V trimmed by 5 bases and J by 2 bases, 6 bases remained unmatched. Per the germline V gene, CDR1 is MDHEN and CDR2 is SYDVKM.

This clonotype was counted a few times. The V call is TRBV7-2, the J call TRBJ2-1; TRBD1 matches 10 bases. The germline V gene has CDR1 SGHTA and CDR2 FQGNSA. J gave up 1 base and V 4 bases, and 4 bases lay outside the gene matches. This CDR3 is built from 16 residues. Written as DNA, the CDR3 is TGTGCCAGCAGCTCCCGACAGGGGGCTTCCTACAATGAGCAGTTCTTC. This codes for CASSSRQGASYNEQFF.

This clonotype has just a few counts. The chain employs TRBV7-9 and TRBJ2-1, with D uncertain. Trimming stripped 2 bases from V and 6 bases from J, with 14 bases between. Per the germline V gene, CDR1 is SEHNR and CDR2 is FQNEAQ (reference sequence). The CDR3 runs to 15 residues. In DNA form, the CDR3 reads TGTGCCAGCAGCTTACGTCTAGATTTAGTCAATGAGCAGTTCTTC. Translating it yields CASSLRLDLVNEQFF. The full variable domain, rest sourced from reference TRBV7-9 and TRBJ2-1, is DTGVSQNPRHKITKRGQNVTFRCDPISEHNRLYWYRQTLGQGPEFLTYFQNEAQLEKSRLLSDRFSAERPKGSFSTLEIQRTEQGDSAMYLCASSLRLDLVNEQFFGPGTRLTVL.

Only a few counts were recorded for this clonotype. The chain couples TRBV27 to TRBJ2-5, with D possibly being TRBD1 (5 bases). The CDR3 length is 16 residues. The germline gives CDR1 MNHEY, CDR2 SMNVEV (reference sequence). Trimming removed 2 bases from V and 4 bases from J, with 17 bases in between. CDR3 amino acids: CASSLRPGLAGETQYF. The CDR3 DNA is TGTGCCAGCAGTTTACGTCCAGGGTTGGCTGGAGAGACCCAGTACTTC.

This clonotype came up a few times. The V and J genes are TRBV7-9 and TRBJ1-5, with 7 bases aligning to TRBD1. Losses at the gene ends were 8 bases for V and 4 bases for J; bases not matched to a gene: 5. The CDR3 totals 13 residues. Germline V CDR1 and CDR2: SEHNR, FQNEAQ (reference sequence). The CDR3 nucleotides read TGTGCCAGCGGTGACAGGGTGAATCAGCCCCAGCATTTT. Translated: CASGDRVNQPQHF.

V and J are TRBV4-1 and TRBJ2-5; D call uncertain. Germline assignment: CDR1 MGHRA and CDR2 YSYEKL. V lost 1 base, J lost 2 bases, and 14 bases lay in between. The CDR3 spans 16 residues. CDR3 in amino acids: CASSQVGPGTQETQYF. DNA of the CDR3: TGCGCCAGCAGCCAAGTCGGGCCAGGTACACAAGAGACCCAGTACTTC.

The V call is TRBV12-3 or TRBV12-4, the J call TRBJ1-4; 7 positions agree with TRBD1. Trimming at V came to 3 bases and at J to 8 bases, leaving 6 bases not matched to a gene. The CDR3 has 14 residues. The CDR3 DNA sequence: TGTGCCAGCAGTTTCCGGGACAGAGCCGAAAAACTGTTTTTT. Amino acid sequence: CASSFRDRAEKLFF.

This rearrangement joins TRBV27 to TRBJ1-6, with 8 positions matching TRBD1. The V and J ends lost 5 bases and 9 bases, in that order; junction bases with no gene match: 3. The CDR3 loop spans 13 amino acids. Germline values: CDR1 MNHEY, CDR2 SMNVEV (reference sequence). The CDR3 reads CASSVTGVSPLHF. CDR3 coding DNA: TGTGCCAGCAGTGTGACAGGGGTTTCACCCCTCCACTTT.

The chain links TRBV6-1 to TRBJ1-2; no reliable D call. The germline V gene has CDR1 MNHNS and CDR2 SASEGT. V was clipped by 3 bases and J by 10 bases, with 18 bases between them. The CDR3 is 14 amino acids. As DNA, the CDR3 is TGTGCCAGCAGTGATCCCACCTACCAAGGGCACTACACCTTC. Protein sequence: CASSDPTYQGHYTF.

The V gene is TRBV27, the J gene TRBJ2-1; D gene ambiguous. V lost 6 bases to trimming and J lost 2 bases, with 11 bases between them. This CDR3 comprises 14 residues. The germline gives CDR1 MNHEY, CDR2 SMNVEV (reference sequence). DNA for the CDR3: TGTGCCAGCAGGTACACAAGCACCTACAATGAGCAGTTCTTC. Translating gives CASRYTSTYNEQFF.

This clonotype was recorded many times. The chain combines TRBV5-1 with TRBJ2-1; 7 bases are shared with TRBD2. There are 16 residues in the CDR3. With 0 bases clipped from V and 8 bases from J, the junction kept 11 bases outside the gene matches. CDR1 is SGHRS and CDR2 is YFSETQ in the germline V gene. The DNA of the CDR3 is TGCGCCAGCAGCTTGGGGTCTAGCGGACCCACGTATGAGCAGTTCTTC. Residues: CASSLGSSGPTYEQFF.

The chain links TRBV4-1 to TRBJ2-3; 13 positions match TRBD2. The V and J ends lost 0 bases and 7 bases, in that order; junction bases with no gene match: 4. The CDR3 runs 16 residues. The germline gives CDR1 MGHRA, CDR2 YSYEKL. The CDR3, as DNA: TGCGCCAGCAGCCAAGATCAACTAGCGGGAGGGAATACGCAGTATTTT. Translating gives CASSQDQLAGGNTQYF.

This sequence joins TRBV7-3 and TRBJ2-1, with 9 bases lining up with TRBD2. This CDR3 comprises 12 residues. CDR1 and CDR2 from the germline V gene are SGHTA and FQGTGA. Germline trimming cut 1 base from V and 15 bases from J; bases unmatched to any gene: 4. CDR3 nucleotide sequence: TGTGCCAGCAGCTTAATAGCGGGAGATATGTTCTTC. This translates into CASSLIAGDMFF.

V usage is TRBV20-1 and J usage is TRBJ2-7, with a weak D call TRBD2 (6 bases). Per the germline V gene, CDR1 is DFQATT and CDR2 is SNEGSKA (reference sequence). This CDR3 has 14 residues. V lost 0 bases and J lost 2, with 11 bases in between. In DNA, the CDR3 is TGCAGTGCTAGAGATAGCCAGCGGGCCTACGAGCAGTACTTC. Protein sequence: CSARDSQRAYEQYF.

This rearrangement joins TRBV29-1 to TRBJ2-7; TRBD1 aligns across 7 bases. With V trimmed by 4 bases and J by 4 bases, 10 bases remained unmatched. The CDR3 loop spans 14 amino acids. Germline values: CDR1 SQVTM, CDR2 ANQGSEA. The CDR3 protein is CSVVDPLQGYEQYV. CDR3 nucleotides: TGCAGCGTTGTGGACCCCCTACAGGGGTACGAGCAGTACGTC.

The V gene is TRBV11-1, the J gene TRBJ2-5; 7 bases align to TRBD2. Losses at the gene ends were 1 base for V and 1 base for J; bases not matched to a gene: 12. Per germline, CDR1 SGHAT and CDR2 FQDESV (reference sequence). This CDR3 contains 18 residues. Here the CDR3 DNA reads TGTGCCAGCAGCTTAGTCGCACTAGCGAGAGGCCTCCAAGAGACCCAGTACTTC. This codes for CASSLVALARGLQETQYF.

V is TRBV11-2 and J is TRBJ2-4, with D possibly being TRBD1 (5 bases). Trimming left V 2 bases short and J 0 bases short, with 8 bases between. The length of the CDR3 is 15 residues. Germline assignment: CDR1 SGHAT and CDR2 FQNNGV. CDR3 sequence reads: CASSLTGLAKNIQYF. DNA of the CDR3: TGTGCCAGCAGCTTAACAGGCCTAGCCAAAAACATTCAGTACTTC. The complete variable domain, with remaining parts taken from reference TRBV11-2 and TRBJ2-4, reads EAGVAQSPRYKIIEKRQSVAFWCNPISGHATLYWYQQILGQGPKLLIQFQNNGVVDDSQLPKDRFSAERLKGVDSTLKIQPAKLEDSAVYLCASSLTGLAKNIQYFGAGTRLSVL.

This chain uses TRBV15 with TRBJ2-7; D remains ambiguous. The V end lost 0 bases, the J end lost 1 base, and 4 bases lay between the germline ends. The germline gives CDR1 LNHNV, CDR2 YYDKDF (reference sequence). The length of the CDR3 is 13 residues. The CDR3 region has the DNA TGTGCCACCAGCAGAGACAGGTCCTACGAGCAGTACTTC. Its protein product is CATSRDRSYEQYF.

This clonotype occurred a few times. This chain links TRBV10-3 with TRBJ2-7; D perhaps matches TRBD2 (6 bases). The V and J ends lost 2 bases and 0 bases respectively, with 14 bases between them. From germline, CDR1 is ENHRY and CDR2 SYGVKD. The CDR3 covers 16 residues. CDR3 DNA sequence: TGTGCCATCAGTGAGCGTGGTAGCGGTTCCTCCTACGAGCAGTACTTC. The encoded protein is CAISERGSGSSYEQYF.

This clonotype was observed a few times. V is TRBV6-1 and J is TRBJ1-5; D is possibly TRBD1 (6 bases). The CDR3 contains 13 residues. Germline CDR1 MNHNS, CDR2 SASEGT. The V end lost 6 bases, the J end lost 4 bases, and 10 bases lay between the germline ends. The CDR3 DNA reads TGTGCCAGCAGCGCAGGGACAAATCAGCCCCAGCATTTT. Protein: CASSAGTNQPQHF.

This clonotype was detected a few times. The J gene is TRBJ2-3, the V gene TRBV3-1, with D tentatively TRBD1 or TRBD2 (7 bases each). Germline CDR1 reads LGHDT; CDR2 reads YNNKEL (reference sequence). Trimming removed 4 bases at V and 5 bases at J, with 16 bases between. The CDR3 is made up of 15 amino acids. CDR3 sequence reads: CASSPRGGKGDTQYF. CDR3 DNA: TGTGCCAGCAGCCCCAGGGGGGGCAAAGGAGATACGCAGTATTTT.

The V and J genes are TRBV5-1 and TRBJ2-7; no clear D gene. Germline assignment: CDR1 SGHRS and CDR2 YFSETQ. V lost 9 bases and J 4 bases, leaving 11 bases between the germline ends. This CDR3 has 11 residues. Here the CDR3 reads CATLDGYEQYV. As DNA, the CDR3 is TGCGCCACCTTAGATGGATACGAGCAGTACGTC.

This chain connects TRBV2 to TRBJ2-2, with D maybe TRBD2 (5 bases). The CDR3 contains 15 residues. Trimming removed 2 bases at V and 6 bases at J, with 13 bases between. Germline CDR1 and CDR2: SNHLY and FYNNEI. In DNA form, the CDR3 reads TGTGCCAGCAGTGAAAAGGGTCTAGCTGCCGGGGAGCTGTTTTTT. Residues: CASSEKGLAAGELFF.

This rearrangement joins TRBV7-9 to TRBJ2-7; 11 positions agree with TRBD2. The CDR3 is 15 residues long. Looked up from germline, CDR1 is SEHNR and CDR2 is FQNEAQ (reference sequence). The V and J ends lost 4 bases and 5 bases, in that order; junction bases with no gene match: 7. As DNA, the CDR3 is TGTGCCAGCAGCTCCCTAGCGGGAGGCTTGAACGAGCAGTACTTC. Translating gives CASSSLAGGLNEQYF.

A few counts support this clonotype. The rearrangement links TRBV18 to TRBJ2-1, with 8 nucleotides matching TRBD2. The V and J ends lost 3 bases and 9 bases, in that order; junction bases with no gene match: 1. The germline CDR1 and CDR2 sequences are KGHSH and LQKENI. The CDR3 totals 12 residues. The CDR3 DNA follows: TGTGCCAGCTCACCCGGGGGGGGTGAGCAGTTCTTC. Translated: CASSPGGGEQFF.